This TCR beta chain was observed in a study of T-cell memory formation after mild COVID-19. One entry per CDR3 protein, called by TCRdb with MiXCR from the 5' RACE reads. In the table there are hundreds of thousands of distinct CDR3 sequences, approximately 15% of which are singletons. The CDR3 contains 13 residues. Trimming removed 3 bases at V and 0 bases at J, with 4 bases between. CDR1 is KGHDR, CDR2 SFDVKD, per germline. This clonotype was counted only a few times. Its target is not known. Study-wide results and caveats: In pre-infection memory, a portion of responding clones appeared, which suggested that cross-reactive memory joined. Contracting CD4+ clones lay largely in CM and EM, with CD8+ ones residing in EMRA.

The chain recombines TRBV24-1 with TRBJ1-2; D is unresolved. This clonotype was obtained from a man aged 18 to 35 who had mild COVID-19 (a few samples of this study predate the infection). Cell type and time point are not known. The sequencing sample was made of PBMCs or a T cell subset sorted from them (not recorded which). CDR3 DNA sequence: TGTGCCACCAGTGATCGGGCTAACTATGGCTACACCTTC. It yields the protein CATSDRANYGYTF.